This T cell receptor (beta chain) was sequenced in a study of T-cell reconstitution after alpha-beta-depleted transplantation in children. V shed 3 bases and J shed 3 bases, with 10 bases lying between them. Germline V gives CDR1 KGHSH, CDR2 LQKENI. The CDR3 runs 14 residues. A few counts support this clonotype. During its preparation, the TCRbeta library received unique molecular identifiers. TCRdb re-called the PCR reads through MiXCR, storing one row per CDR3 protein. The table has approximately 400,000 distinct CDR3 sequences, 9.5% to 13% seen once; the top ten hold 5% to 6.5%. This chain uses TRBV18 with TRBJ2-3, with unresolved D. The source material was PBMCs from the stem cell graft donor, sampled from the stem cell graft. This sequence was found in a human donor who donated a stem cell graft to a child with acute myeloid leukemia. This CDR3 reads CASSPSPITDTQYF. The CDR3 nucleotides are TGTGCCAGCTCACCGTCCCCAATAACAGATACGCAGTATTTT.